This entry concerns a single TCR beta chain. Its cognate antigen is unknown. These data originate in a study of cytomegalovirus exposure and HLA in healthy donors. Study-wide context: The Caucasian-associated ancestry cluster held roughly 80% of approximately 400 genotyped donors. Study results and caveats: Some highly shared sequence variants likely arose as a pipeline artifact. DRB1 showed the most TCR associations and HLA-C the fewest in a later analysis, as rates varied by HLA locus. There were some V segments, including TRBV6-2 and TRBV6-3, excluded as indistinguishable.

Germline V gene lookup returns CDR1 SGHTS and CDR2 YDEGEE. There are 16 residues in the CDR3. V lost 4 bases to trimming and J lost 4 bases; unmatched junction nucleotides: 11. The PCR ran on 60 Vbeta and 13 Jbeta primers. Produced via immunoSEQ multiplex PCR; TCRdb's table is partial and in-frame only. The data show 140,000 to 150,000 clones, with around 80% seen just once and roughly 4.8% held by the top ten. The sample was PBMCs. This receptor was taken from a man aged 40-50 years in good health and CMV-seronegative. The rearrangement uses TRBV5-8 and TRBJ2-5, with TRBD2 identical over 9 bases. CDR3 amino acids: CASSRNGRGGSETQYF. In DNA form, the CDR3 reads TGTGCCAGCAGCCGCAACGGGCGGGGGGGCTCAGAGACCCAGTACTTC.